Listed below are T cell receptor beta chains from one sample, sequenced in a study. Each CDR3 protein is one row after TCRdb ran MiXCR on the 5' RACE reads. The top ten hold about 4.5% of the sample, which has fewer than 50,000 distinct CDR3 sequences, roughly 23% seen once. Sequencing was performed on Tregs sorted from a lymph node. The source of these receptors is a female donor with breast cancer. Both conserved end residues are trimmed from each CDR3. Each record gives: J gene, V gene, CDR3 protein.

>TRBJ1-1|TRBV20-1
SATQGYNTEAF
>TRBJ2-1|TRBV11-3
ASSLAGDMNEQF
>TRBJ2-6|TRBV4-1
ASSQSQGSGANVLT
>TRBJ1-1|TRBV6-5
AGSYQGSTEAF
>TRBJ2-1|TRBV2
ASSPSGSPYNEQF
>TRBJ2-7|TRBV4-1
ASSESNRGSYEQY
>TRBJ2-3|TRBV12-3/TRBV12-4
ASSLAPTDTQY
>TRBJ1-2|TRBV30
AWSGPTRFHFNYGYT
>TRBJ2-2|TRBV3-2
ASSHRTGELF
>TRBJ2-3|TRBV20-1
SARDLGDSTDTQY
>TRBJ1-3|TRBV7-7
ASSSDASSGNTIY
>TRBJ2-2|TRBV20-1
SARELGVDSGELF
>TRBJ2-2|TRBV2
ASSVEKTGELF
>TRBJ2-1|TRBV15
ATSRDIYNEQF
>TRBJ2-5|TRBV2
ASSEQAGAQETQY
>TRBJ1-5|TRBV4-1
ASSQASDIRYQPQH